The present TCR beta chain was sequenced within a study of blood T cell repertoires in COVID-19 (dated by TCRdb to between 2020 and 2021). For the study in its entirety: Samples covering the acute and convalescent phases of COVID-19 were provided by collaborators in the United States, Italy and Spain. The repertoires were made available in a free public database intended to serve as a resource for research on the immune response to SARS-CoV-2. Subjects who had been exposed to COVID-19, were actively infected with it, or had recovered from it provided the deeply sampled blood TCRbeta repertoires that made up the dataset. Sample metadata almost always included a de-identified subject ID, COVID-19 status, age in years and sex. Where available, HLA class I and class II types were taken from metadata supplied by the sample provider and were not determined by assay-based typing. The samples were drawn from the first 160 participants of the ongoing ImmuneRACE study and from 950 to 1,500 subjects provided by 6 global collaborators. The prospective study material was composed of cDNA or gDNA derived from T cells, B-cell-depleted T cells, or PBMCs. The paper's findings and limits, for the study overall: Clinical and demographic metadata were provided uncurated, with the amount varying by source and participant.

Each collaborating institution followed its own protocols to collect whole blood in K2EDTA tubes. For TCRbeta analysis, collaborators shipped samples in one of three forms: frozen whole blood, isolated PBMCs, or DNA extracted from either of those sample types. TCRbeta CDR3 regions were amplified from genomic DNA using the immunoSEQ Assay, a bias-controlled multiplex PCR. Per the authors' processing: The number of nucleated cells in each sample was estimated from the amplification of reference gene primers within the assay. Sequence reads were collapsed and filtered to measure the absolute abundance of every unique TCRbeta CDR3 rearrangement. For each sample, productive Simpson clonality was calculated as the square root of Simpson's diversity index across productive rearrangements. Entries here come from immuneACCESS through TCRdb and include only in-frame sequences with V and J called. Some clones fail to appear in such tables; in the studies checked, an unresolved V gene covers under half of the shortfall, and the cause of the remainder is unknown. The DNA gave D and trimming, while V, J and clone size come from that table. Present in this sample are just over 150,000 clones, 85% of which were seen just once. Jointly, the top ten make up 2.5% to 4% of the sample.

In the case of this clone: Its cognate antigen has yet to be identified. One base away there is no much larger clone; base qualities are not given.

The CDR3 contains 14 residues, cysteine and phenylalanine counted. Here the CDR3 DNA is all that survives: 42 bases in frame from base 1. V gives up 3 bases and J gives up 4 bases, and the segment between their germline ends measures 9 bases. Per the germline V gene (reference sequence), LNHDA is the CDR1 and SQIVND is the CDR2. The clonotype was recovered from a human donor with acute or convalescent COVID-19. The donor label of this sample is uncertain. The receptor chain draws on TRBV19 and TRBJ1-4; no D segment can be confidently identified. Sequenced input: peripheral blood. The bases are TGTGCCAGTAGTATTTTGCAGTTTAATGAAAAACTGTTTTTT. It translates to CASSILQFNEKLFF.